This T cell receptor (beta chain) was identified in a study of blood T cell repertoires in COVID-19. This clone appeared once. TCRdb's copy holds only in-frame clones and misses some; the assay was immunoSEQ multiplex PCR. The sample gives 100,000 or so clones, around 90% of which show up once; under 7.5% is in the top ten. Trimming removed 9 bases from V and 2 bases from J; junction bases left unmatched: 8. CDR1 KGHDR and CDR2 SFDVKD come from the germline V gene. This CDR3 has 15 residues. The TCR comes from a man in his 70s with acute or convalescent COVID-19. Material for sequencing was peripheral blood. This chain links TRBV24-1 with TRBJ1-5, with TRBD1 matching over 8 bases. The CDR3 coding sequence is TGTGCCACCGGGACCGGACAGGGAGGCAATCAGCCCCAGCATTTT. Encoded protein: CATGTGQGGNQPQHF.